A single sample gave rise to the 32 T cell receptor beta chains below, sequenced in a study of CD4 and CD8 cells across lung adenocarcinoma regions. TCRdb independently ran MiXCR on the PCR reads; one entry per CDR3 protein. Of 20,000 to 25,000 distinct CDR3 sequences listed, about 54% are singletons. Sequenced input: CD8+ T cells from the center of a lung tumor. Receptors originate from a female donor with lung adenocarcinoma. The CD4 and CD8 labels of this study may be unreliable.

A single count supports this clonotype. This chain uses TRBV27 with TRBJ2-5; TRBD2 might be the D (5 bases). Looked up from germline, CDR1 is MNHEY and CDR2 is SMNVEV (reference sequence). The V and J ends lost 6 bases and 4 bases respectively, with 12 bases between them. CDR3 length: 13 residues. DNA for the CDR3: TGTGCCAGCAGCTCGGGATTTCGAGAGACCCAGTACTTC. Translated: CASSSGFRETQYF.

Concerning this clonotype: Its ends do not fully match the called genes, so a read error is possible. The genes are TRBV10-3 and TRBJ2-1, with D possibly TRBD2 on 5 matching bases. The length of the CDR3 is 15 residues. Per the germline V gene, CDR1 is ENHRY and CDR2 is SYGVKD. The CDR3 reads CAISESAPLGNEQFF. The DNA for the CDR3 is TGTGCCATCAGCGAGTCCGCGCCACTAGGGAATGAGCAGTTCTTC.

The rearrangement uses TRBV6-1 and TRBJ2-5; D might be TRBD1 (5 bases). Germline V gene data show CDR1 as MNHNS and CDR2 as SASEGT. CDR3 length: 14 residues. CDR3 DNA: TGTGCGGGCCTCGGGCCCGGACACGAAAAGATCCAGTACTTC. This encodes CAGLGPGHEKIQYF.

This chain joins TRBV3-1 and TRBJ2-1; 7 positions match TRBD2. Germline trimming cut 4 bases from V and 15 bases from J; bases unmatched to any gene: 9. The germline V gene encodes CDR1 LGHDT and CDR2 YNNKEL (reference sequence). The CDR3 contains 12 residues. CDR3: CASSLSRGSLFF. CDR3 coding DNA: TGTGCCAGCAGCCTTAGTCGCGGGAGTCTGTTCTTC.

In its sample, this clonotype was seen a few times. The chain is built from TRBV27 and TRBJ2-1; 11 bases match TRBD2. Germline CDR1 MNHEY, CDR2 SMNVEV (reference sequence). CDR3 length: 19 residues. After removal of 1 base from V and 5 bases from J, the junction contained 13 bases not matched to a gene. The CDR3 DNA is TGTGCCAGCAGTTTATACGGGACTAGCGGCTCATTTTGGGACAATGAGCAGTTCTTC. Its protein is CASSLYGTSGSFWDNEQFF.

On this clonotype itself: A much larger clonotype is one base distant, so this may be a read error. This sequence joins TRBV20-1 and TRBJ2-4; 10 nucleotides agree with TRBD2. CDR1 and CDR2 from the germline V gene are DFQATT and SNEGSKA (reference sequence). This CDR3 has 15 residues. V lost 1 base to trimming and J lost 13 bases; unmatched junction nucleotides: 13. This chain's CDR3 is CSARAYGLAAHEQYF. DNA of the CDR3: TGCAGTGCTAGAGCCTATGGACTAGCGGCCCATGAGCAGTACTTC.

The rearrangement joins TRBV19 to TRBJ2-2; D gene unclear. Germline CDR1 and CDR2: LNHDA and SQIVND (reference sequence). This CDR3 has 15 residues. V lost 7 bases, J lost 0 bases, and 12 bases lay in between. The CDR3 reads CASIRRTANTGELFF. As DNA, the CDR3 is TGTGCCAGTATCCGTCGAACAGCGAACACCGGGGAGCTGTTTTTT.

This clonotype showed up many times. V and J are TRBV6-1 and TRBJ1-2, with TRBD1 as a possible D gene (5 bases). Germline loops: CDR1 MNHNS, CDR2 SASEGT. V lost 3 bases, J lost 6 bases, and 8 bases lay in between. The CDR3 spans 12 residues. The CDR3 DNA reads as TGTGCCAGCAGTGATCACAGGAATGGCTACACCTTC. Translated: CASSDHRNGYTF.

The rearrangement uses TRBV10-3 and TRBJ2-3, with D perhaps matching TRBD1 (7 bases). Trimming stripped 11 bases from V and 2 bases from J, with 20 bases between. The germline CDR1 and CDR2 sequences are ENHRY and SYGVKD. This CDR3 comprises 15 residues. The CDR3 DNA sequence: TGTGCCGGGGGGCAGGGGGGCGGCGACACAGATACGCAGTATTTT. Its translation: CAGGQGGGDTDTQYF.

The V and J genes are TRBV6-1 and TRBJ2-2; perhaps TRBD2 as D (6 bases). Germline values: CDR1 MNHNS, CDR2 SASEGT. Trimming removed 8 bases at V and 0 bases at J, with 13 bases between. There are 15 residues in the CDR3. In DNA form, the CDR3 reads TGTGCCAGCGGAGGGGACTCTACGAACACCGGGGAGCTGTTTTTT. This gives the protein CASGGDSTNTGELFF.

The chain joins TRBV6-1 to TRBJ2-1, with D perhaps TRBD1 or TRBD2 (5 bases each). This CDR3 has 15 residues. Per germline, CDR1 MNHNS and CDR2 SASEGT. Trimming took off 4 bases at V and 4 bases at J, with 14 bases between the two ends. CDR3 in amino acids: CASSVRDVGYNEQFF. CDR3 nucleotide sequence: TGTGCCAGCAGTGTAAGGGACGTGGGATACAATGAGCAGTTCTTC.

Many counts were recorded for this clonotype. This chain uses TRBV25-1 with TRBJ2-5, with a possible D match to TRBD1 (7 bases). Deletions cut 5 bases from V and 1 base from J, with 17 bases between. The CDR3 loop spans 16 amino acids. The germline gives CDR1 MGHDK, CDR2 SYGVNS. CDR3 region: CASSLSGRGAQETQYF. The CDR3 DNA follows: TGTGCCAGCAGTCTGTCCGGCAGGGGGGCCCAAGAGACCCAGTACTTC.

The chain uses TRBV10-1 and TRBJ2-5; possibly TRBD2 for D (6 bases). With the DNA end fitting TRBJ2-7 better, the J assignment may be wrong. The CDR3 is 14 residues long. Germline V gives CDR1 WNHNN, CDR2 SYGVQD (reference sequence). CDR3 sequence (DNA): TGCGCCAGCAGTGAAGGAGCTACGGGGGACGAGCAGTACTTC. It is translated as CASSEGATGDEQYF.

This clonotype has at least ten counts. The rearrangement joins TRBV7-2 to TRBJ1-1, with no clear D. V shed 5 bases and J shed 2 bases, with 15 bases lying between them. The V gene's germline CDR1 is SGHTA and CDR2 FQGNSA. This CDR3 has 15 amino acids. The CDR3 DNA reads TGTGCCAGCAGCCCTCTGGGAACTGTTAACACTGAAGCTTTCTTT. Protein product: CASSPLGTVNTEAFF.

This clonotype was counted many times. V is TRBV7-2 and J is TRBJ2-1, with D hard to call. There are 12 residues in the CDR3. Germline CDR1 SGHTA, CDR2 FQGNSA. Trimming took 1 base from V and 7 from J, leaving 5 bases between them. CDR3 in DNA: TGTGCCAGCAGCTTAGGGGTAAATGAGCAGTTCTTC. It codes for CASSLGVNEQFF.

This clonotype was detected ten times or more. The CDR3 DNA is TGTGCCAGCAGTGAAGCACTATCACTCGTAAACACCATATATTTT. This translates into CASSEALSLVNTIYF. This sequence joins TRBV6-1 and TRBJ1-3; D unresolved. Germline V lookup: CDR1 MNHNS, CDR2 SASEGT. This CDR3 is built from 15 residues. Trimming took 0 bases from V and 6 from J, leaving 12 bases between them.

This clonotype occurred a few times. V gene TRBV7-2 combines with J gene TRBJ2-1; 8 nucleotides align to TRBD2. The end of the DNA fits TRBJ2-7 better, so the J call may be wrong. The CDR3 is made up of 16 amino acids. The germline CDR1 and CDR2 sequences are SGHTA and FQGNSA. CDR3 loop: CASSKGVAGTTYEQYF. The DNA for the CDR3 is TGTGCCAGCAGCAAAGGGGTAGCGGGGACGACCTACGAGCAGTACTTC.

In this sample, this clonotype turned up many times. This chain uses TRBV7-2 with TRBJ2-3; no definite D call. Germline V gene data show CDR1 as SGHTA and CDR2 as FQGNSA. The CDR3 consists of 12 residues. V was pared by 3 bases and J by 3 bases, with 4 bases between. The DNA of the CDR3 is TGTGCCAGCAGCTTGGGGACAGATACGCAGTATTTT. Translating gives CASSLGTDTQYF.

This CDR3 is CASSLNGGLLQETQYF. In nucleotides, the CDR3 is TGTGCCAGCAGTTTAAACGGGGGCCTCCTCCAAGAGACCCAGTACTTC. The chain has TRBV27 and TRBJ2-5, with D possibly being TRBD1 or TRBD2 (6 bases each). The CDR3 consists of 16 residues. Trimming took off 2 bases at V and 1 base at J, with 14 bases between the two ends. Per the germline V gene, CDR1 is MNHEY and CDR2 is SMNVEV (reference sequence).

The chain couples TRBV6-1 to TRBJ2-2, with TRBD1 identical over 9 bases. The CDR3 sequence is 16 residues long. With V trimmed by 4 bases and J by 4 bases, 7 bases remained unmatched. Germline loops: CDR1 MNHNS, CDR2 SASEGT. In DNA form, the CDR3 reads TGTGCCAGCAGTGCCAGAACAGGGGGCGGCACCGGGGAGCTGTTTTTT. Translation gives CASSARTGGGTGELFF.

The gene calls are TRBV27 and TRBJ2-4; the D gene could be TRBD1 or TRBD2 (5 bases each). There are 13 residues in the CDR3. Germline CDR1 MNHEY, CDR2 SMNVEV (reference sequence). Trimming took 10 bases from V and 0 from J, leaving 10 bases between them. The CDR3 region has the DNA TGTGCCACGGGGCTGCGAGCCAAAAACATTCAGTACTTC. Residues: CATGLRAKNIQYF.

The V call is TRBV4-1, the J call TRBJ2-2, with 9 bases fitting TRBD2. This CDR3 region has 20 residues. CDR1 is MGHRA, CDR2 YSYEKL, per germline. The J segment lost 7 bases and the V segment lost 1 base, leaving 19 bases of the junction unmatched. For the CDR3, the DNA is TGCGCCAGCAGCCAAGTCCCCCCCACGGGACTAGCATTATCACGCGGGGAGCTGTTTTTT. It is translated as CASSQVPPTGLALSRGELFF.

V and J are TRBV27 and TRBJ2-2; 13 bases align to TRBD2. The CDR3 consists of 17 residues. V trimming: 10 bases; J trimming: 13 bases; junction bases outside the gene matches: 21. CDR1 is MNHEY and CDR2 is SMNVEV in the germline V gene (reference sequence). The CDR3 reads CATRRGLAGMNTGTLFF. Here the CDR3 DNA reads TGTGCCACCCGGCGGGGACTAGCGGGGATGAACACAGGGACGCTGTTTTTT.

This clonotype was seen repeatedly, ten times or more. The chain has TRBV27 and TRBJ2-1; D gene uncertain. There are 11 residues in the CDR3. The V gene lost 1 base and the J gene lost 7 bases, with 2 bases spanning the gap. CDR1 is MNHEY, CDR2 SMNVEV, per germline (reference sequence). This chain's CDR3 is CASSLLNEQFF. The CDR3 bases are TGTGCCAGCAGTTTATTAAATGAGCAGTTCTTC.

In this sample, this clonotype turned up a few times. This chain connects TRBV6-5 to TRBJ2-7; no firm D call. This CDR3 spans 15 amino acids. CDR1 and CDR2 (germline): MNHEY, SVGAGI. Trimming stripped 0 bases from V and 1 base from J, with 10 bases between. CDR3 amino acids: CASSYSSDGSYEQYF. The CDR3 DNA reads TGTGCCAGCAGTTACTCCTCCGACGGTTCCTACGAGCAGTACTTC.

About this clonotype itself: The junction differs from germline at one of its ends, possibly a read error. The V call is TRBV27, the J call TRBJ2-2; either TRBD1 or TRBD2 may supply D (5 bases each). The CDR3 length is 17 residues. Per germline, CDR1 MNHEY and CDR2 SMNVEV (reference sequence). The DNA for the CDR3 is TGTGCCACCGGGCTGGGCCTAGAGGGTATGAACACCGGGGCGCTGTATTTT. Protein product: CATGLGLEGMNTGALYF.

With regard to this clonotype: Sequence at one end of the junction differs from germline and may be a read error. The rearrangement joins TRBV27 to TRBJ2-5, with D perhaps assigned TRBD1 or TRBD2 (5 bases each). Germline assignment: CDR1 MNHEY and CDR2 SMNVEV (reference sequence). The CDR3 extends over 15 amino acids. CDR3: CATGSGVWDQDTQYF. Written as DNA, the CDR3 is TGTGCCACGGGTTCCGGGGTATGGGACCAAGACACCCAGTACTTC.

This clonotype was counted many times. The chain links TRBV4-1 to TRBJ2-3, with 10 bases lining up with TRBD2. Germline loops: CDR1 MGHRA, CDR2 YSYEKL. There are 17 residues in the CDR3. With 6 bases clipped from V and 2 bases from J, the junction kept 11 bases outside the gene matches. The CDR3 protein is CASRLVSGRRDTDTQYF. CDR3 in DNA: TGCGCCAGCAGACTTGTTAGCGGGAGGCGGGACACAGATACGCAGTATTTT.

This chain links TRBV6-5 with TRBJ2-1, with 12 bases aligning to TRBD2. Per germline, CDR1 MNHEY and CDR2 SVGAGI. The CDR3 extends over 18 amino acids. V shed 4 bases, J shed 9 bases, and the junction held 16 bases outside the gene matches. The DNA of the CDR3 is TGTGCCAGCAGTTTAGGGCTAGCGGGAGGGCCGAACACAGGTGAGCAGTTCTTC. Protein: CASSLGLAGGPNTGEQFF.

The chain links TRBV27 to TRBJ1-6; D unclear. Trimming took off 3 bases at V and 10 bases at J, with 13 bases between the two ends. The CDR3 has 14 amino acids. Germline V CDR1 and CDR2: MNHEY, SMNVEV (reference sequence). CDR3 sequence (DNA): TGTGCCAGCAGTTTGGGCCAGTTAAGCTCACCCCTCCACTTT. It encodes CASSLGQLSSPLHF.

Within the sample, this clonotype is medium-sized. V and J are TRBV6-1 and TRBJ2-5; a weak D match, TRBD2 (6 bases). V was cut by 5 bases and J by 3 bases, with 10 bases left in between. This CDR3 region has 13 residues. Germline V CDR1 and CDR2: MNHNS, SASEGT. In nucleotides, the CDR3 is TGTGCCAGCAGTCTCAGGGAGGAAGAGACCCAGTACTTC. Protein product: CASSLREEETQYF.

The sample holds a few counts of this clonotype. This sequence joins TRBV10-1 and TRBJ2-7; the D is unclear. The CDR3 extends over 14 amino acids. CDR1 is WNHNN and CDR2 is SYGVQD in the germline V gene (reference sequence). Trimming pared 4 bases from V and 2 bases from J, leaving 12 bases between. The DNA of the CDR3 is TGCGCCAGCAGTGGGGTCGAGCCACCCTACGAGCAGTACTTC. The encoded protein is CASSGVEPPYEQYF.